The 5 T cell receptor beta chains below all came from one sample that was sequenced in a study of blood T cell repertoires in COVID-19. TCRdb's table, derived via immunoSEQ multiplex PCR, lists solely in-frame clones and lacks some. This table holds 250,000 to 350,000 clones, approximately 89% found once. Sequenced sample: peripheral blood. Receptor source: a woman aged 55-75 years with acute or convalescent COVID-19.

This chain uses TRBV9 with TRBJ1-2, with TRBD1 matching over 8 bases. V was pared by 4 bases and J by 14 bases, with 19 bases of the junction left unmatched. The CDR3 is made up of 15 amino acids. Per germline, CDR1 SGDLS and CDR2 YYNGEE. CDR3: CASSLGDRLLGVKTF. In DNA, the CDR3 is TGTGCCAGCAGCCTTGGGGACAGGCTCCTGGGGGTGAAGACCTTC.

The CDR3 DNA follows: TGTGCCAGCAGCTCTACAGGGGGCAACGCCGGGGAGCTGTTTTTT. It translates to CASSSTGGNAGELFF. This chain uses TRBV11-3 with TRBJ2-2; 9 bases match TRBD1. CDR1 is SGHNT, CDR2 YENEEA, per germline. This CDR3 contains 15 residues. V lost 4 bases to trimming and J lost 6 bases; unmatched junction nucleotides: 6.

The rearrangement joins TRBV19 to TRBJ1-2, with 9 bases identical to TRBD1. CDR1 is LNHDA and CDR2 is SQIVND in the germline V gene (reference sequence). J was trimmed by 1 base and V by 6 bases; bases with no gene match: 15. CDR3 length: 18 residues. The CDR3 loop reads CASSSLTLGDRDNYGYTF. For the CDR3, the DNA is TGTGCCAGTAGCTCACTTACTCTCGGGGACAGGGATAACTATGGCTACACCTTC.

The chain carries TRBV5-1 and TRBJ1-6, with D maybe TRBD1 (6 bases). The CDR3 loop spans 13 amino acids. Germline loops: CDR1 SGHRS, CDR2 YFSETQ. The ends were cut back, 1 base at V and 15 bases at J, with 14 bases in the middle. CDR3 sequence (DNA): TGCGCCAGCAGCTTGAGGACAGTTGGAGTCCTCCACTTT. Translating it yields CASSLRTVGVLHF. Together with reference TRBV5-1 and TRBJ1-6, the CDR3 gives the full variable domain: KAGVTQTPRYLIKTRGQQVTLSCSPISGHRSVSWYQQTPGQGLQFLFEYFSETQRNKGNFPGRFSGRQFSNSRSEMNVSTLELGDSALYLCASSLRTVGVLHFGNGTRLTVT.

The genes are TRBV2 and TRBJ2-2; 10 bases match TRBD2. V was clipped by 6 bases and J by 7 bases; unmatched bases: 8. This CDR3 is built from 15 residues. From germline, CDR1 is SNHLY and CDR2 FYNNEI. The CDR3 bases are TGTGCCAGCAGCCCTACTAGCGGGGCGGGCGGGGAGCTGTTTTTT. It translates to CASSPTSGAGGELFF.